The 6 T cell receptor beta chains reported below all come from one sample, sequenced in a study of TIL therapy for anti-PD-1-resistant metastatic lung cancer. Stated time point: pre-treatment sample, taken before nivolumab and TIL therapy. Sequencing used immunoSEQ v3. Assay: immunoSEQ multiplex PCR; the TCRdb copy retains only in-frame clones and omits some. This table has about 32,000 clones, about 79% appearing once. The starting material was blood, obtained at baseline. Receptor source: a woman between 25 and 85 years old with non-small cell lung cancer.

The V gene is TRBV19, the J gene TRBJ1-1, with a tentative D call TRBD1 (5 bases). CDR1 and CDR2 from the germline V gene are LNHDA and SQIVND (reference sequence). Trimming pared 5 bases from V and 0 bases from J, leaving 10 bases between. The CDR3 covers 14 residues. The CDR3 protein is CASSYRQMNTEAFF. In DNA form, the CDR3 reads TGTGCCAGTAGTTACCGACAGATGAACACTGAAGCTTTCTTT.

V is TRBV15 and J is TRBJ2-3; 14 bases are a match to TRBD2. CDR3 length equals 20 residues. Germline V lookup: CDR1 LNHNV, CDR2 YYDKDF (reference sequence). V shed 0 bases and J 4 bases; nucleotides not matched to a gene: 12. CDR3 nucleotide sequence: TGTGCCACCAGCAGAGATGTGGGGACTAGCGGGAGAGGGGGGGCAGATACGCAGTATTTT. It specifies CATSRDVGTSGRGGADTQYF.

The chain has TRBV2 and TRBJ1-1; D ambiguous. The CDR3 length is 13 residues. Germline CDR1 is SNHLY and CDR2 is FYNNEI. The ends were cut back, 10 bases at V and 0 bases at J, with 12 bases in the middle. In DNA form, the CDR3 reads TGTGCCACCGCCAGGAGACTGAACACTGAAGCTTTCTTT. This sequence encodes CATARRLNTEAFF. The full variable domain, rest sourced from reference TRBV2 and TRBJ1-1, is EPEVTQTPSHQVTQMGQEVILRCVPISNHLYFYWYRQILGQKVEFLVSFYNNEISEKSEIFDDQFSVERPDGSNFTLKIRSTKLEDSAMYFCATARRLNTEAFFGQGTRLTVV.

The chain uses TRBV4-1 and TRBJ2-3; 8 bases align to TRBD2. Germline-derived CDR1 and CDR2 are MGHRA and YSYEKL. With 4 bases clipped from V and 0 bases from J, the junction kept 9 bases outside the gene matches. The CDR3 extends over 17 amino acids. The CDR3 loop is CASSLQAGALSTDTQYF. CDR3 coding DNA: TGCGCCAGCAGCCTTCAAGCGGGAGCGCTTAGCACAGATACGCAGTATTTT.

This clone came up a few times. The chain is built from TRBV6-4 and TRBJ2-1; TRBD2 agrees at 7 bases. V lost 3 bases to trimming and J lost 5 bases; unmatched junction nucleotides: 4. This CDR3 region has 14 residues. Germline V gives CDR1 MRHNA, CDR2 SNTAGT. The DNA for the CDR3 is TGTGCCAGCAGTGAACTAGCGAAGAACAATGAGCAGTTCTTC. Protein: CASSELAKNNEQFF.

The chain combines TRBV7-9 with TRBJ2-2; 8 bases align to TRBD2. CDR1 is SEHNR and CDR2 is FQNEAQ in the germline V gene (reference sequence). This CDR3 has 15 amino acids. V shed 5 bases, J shed 5 bases, and the junction held 7 bases outside the gene matches. CDR3 protein: CASSPSGSGTGELFF. The DNA for the CDR3 is TGTGCCAGCAGCCCAAGCGGGAGCGGAACCGGGGAGCTGTTTTTT.